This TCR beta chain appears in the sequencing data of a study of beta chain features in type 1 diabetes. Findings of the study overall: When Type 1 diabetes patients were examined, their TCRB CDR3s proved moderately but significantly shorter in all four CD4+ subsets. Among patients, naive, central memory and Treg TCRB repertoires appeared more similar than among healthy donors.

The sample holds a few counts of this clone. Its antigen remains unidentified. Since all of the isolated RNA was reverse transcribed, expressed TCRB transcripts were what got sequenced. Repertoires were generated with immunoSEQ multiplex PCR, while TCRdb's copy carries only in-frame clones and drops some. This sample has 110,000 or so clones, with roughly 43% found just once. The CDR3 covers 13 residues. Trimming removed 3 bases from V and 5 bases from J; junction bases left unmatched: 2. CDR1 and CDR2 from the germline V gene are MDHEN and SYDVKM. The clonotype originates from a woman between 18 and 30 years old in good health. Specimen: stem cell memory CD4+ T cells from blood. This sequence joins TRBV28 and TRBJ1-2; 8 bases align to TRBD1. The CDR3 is CASSFGQGYGYTF. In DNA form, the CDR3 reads TGTGCCAGCAGTTTCGGACAGGGTTATGGCTACACCTTC.